This paragraph covers one T cell receptor (beta chain) sequence. The antigen remains unidentified. The data were taken from a study of T cell repertoires in cytomegalovirus infection. Germline values: CDR1 ENHRY, CDR2 SYGVKD. The CDR3 spans 13 residues. V lost 9 bases and J lost 0, with 12 bases in between. MiXCR was run by TCRdb on the reads, yielding one entry per CDR3 protein. The sample holds under 350,000 distinct CDR3 sequences, roughly 21% seen once. This sequence originates from a human donor in good health (CMV status not recorded). Some clones in this sample may be carry-over from other donors' samples. The sample was cultured PBMCs, taken from culture after CMV antigen stimulation. The chain recombines TRBV10-3 with TRBJ2-7; D is uncertain. The CDR3 DNA is TGTGCCATTCAGATAGGATCCTCCTACGAGCAGTACTTC. Translation gives CAIQIGSSYEQYF.